Following are 20 T cell receptor beta chains from one sample sequenced in a study of regulatory T cells in long-lasting Graves disease. Construction of the TCR beta libraries employed iRepertoire HTBI primers in conjunction with Arm-PCR of CDR3 regions. TCRdb fed the multiplex PCR reads into MiXCR, producing one record per CDR3 protein. The sample carries about 350,000 distinct CDR3 sequences, around 15% recorded once. Time point denoted: newly diagnosed GD, antithyroid drugs for less than 3 months. Preparation of the TCR library used RNA extracted from PBMCs. The sample was also linked to a second study, of T cells in Graves' hyperthyroidism and ophthalmopathy.

The starting material was peripheral blood mononuclear cells (PBMCs), obtained at new diagnosis, from a patient treated with antithyroid drugs. These receptors were taken from a middle-aged man with Graves disease.

The chain uses TRBV7-8 and TRBJ2-7, with a tentative D call TRBD1 (6 bases). Looked up from germline, CDR1 is SGHVS and CDR2 is FQNEAQ. This CDR3 region has 14 residues. V lost 6 bases and J 2 bases, leaving 14 bases between the germline ends. This CDR3 is CASSPDREAYEQYF. Here the CDR3 DNA reads TGTGCCAGCAGTCCGGACAGAGAGGCCTACGAGCAGTACTTC.

The V gene is TRBV5-5, the J gene TRBJ2-4; 7 bases are a match to TRBD2. Trimming cost V 6 bases and J 2 bases; bases outside gene matches: 11. This CDR3 has 16 amino acids. The V gene's germline CDR1 is SGHKS and CDR2 YYEKEE (reference sequence). The chain's CDR3 is CASTNAGGTPKNIQYF. Here the CDR3 DNA reads TGTGCCAGCACAAACGCCGGGGGGACCCCCAAAAACATTCAGTACTTC.

This clonotype was seen ten or more times. The CDR3 reads CASSLAFGTGGNEQFF. Written as DNA, the CDR3 is TGTGCCAGCAGCTTAGCTTTCGGGACAGGGGGAAATGAGCAGTTCTTC. The rearrangement links TRBV7-9 to TRBJ2-1; TRBD1 agrees at 11 bases. The J segment lost 7 bases and the V segment lost 0 bases, leaving 5 bases of the junction unmatched. Germline V CDR1 and CDR2: SEHNR, FQNEAQ (reference sequence). The CDR3 is 16 amino acids.

The gene calls are TRBV3-1 and TRBJ2-2; TRBD1 matches 8 bases. V was clipped by 3 bases and J by 7 bases; unmatched bases: 4. CDR3 length: 14 residues. CDR1 is LGHDT, CDR2 YNNKEL, per germline (reference sequence). CDR3 amino acids: CASSHGQGGGELFF. CDR3 in DNA: TGTGCCAGCAGCCACGGACAGGGAGGCGGGGAGCTGTTTTTT.

In its sample, this clonotype was seen a few times. The chain uses TRBV12-3 or TRBV12-4 and TRBJ1-2, with TRBD1 matching over 8 bases. The CDR3 spans 15 residues. V trimming: 2 bases; J trimming: 5 bases; junction bases outside the gene matches: 7. This CDR3 is CASSLMGRGQYGYTF. The CDR3 DNA reads TGTGCCAGCAGTTTAATGGGCAGGGGGCAATATGGCTACACCTTC.

This clonotype was recorded at least ten times. This rearrangement joins TRBV6-5 to TRBJ2-7; D tentatively reads TRBD1 or TRBD2 (5 bases each). Trimming stripped 0 bases from V and 2 bases from J, with 11 bases between. Germline V CDR1 and CDR2: MNHEY, SVGAGI. The CDR3 spans 15 residues. The CDR3 nucleotides read TGTGCCAGCAGTTACTCGATATGGGGGACCTACGAGCAGTACTTC. The encoded protein is CASSYSIWGTYEQYF.

This clonotype has only a few counts. In nucleotides, the CDR3 is TGTGCCAGCATCCTTGGGACAGATGCCACTGAAGCTTTCTTT. Protein: CASILGTDATEAFF. This chain connects TRBV7-2 to TRBJ1-1; 7 nucleotides align to TRBD1. The V gene's germline CDR1 is SGHTA and CDR2 FQGNSA. The CDR3 sequence is 14 residues long. V lost 7 bases to trimming and J lost 4 bases; unmatched junction nucleotides: 9.

This clonotype was recorded at least ten times. The rearrangement uses TRBV5-1 and TRBJ2-3; D is unclear. The germline V gene has CDR1 SGHRS and CDR2 YFSETQ. Trimming took off 3 bases at V and 4 bases at J, with 12 bases between the two ends. CDR3 length equals 14 residues. The CDR3 bases are TGCGCCAGCAGCTCCTTACCGTCGGCAGATACGCAGTATTTT. Translation gives CASSSLPSADTQYF.

The chain links TRBV9 to TRBJ2-2; D is unresolved. From germline, CDR1 is SGDLS and CDR2 YYNGEE. With 0 bases removed from V and 5 bases from J, the gap between germline ends came to 8 bases. This CDR3 region has 14 residues. The CDR3 region is CASSVARVTGELFF. CDR3 nucleotides: TGTGCCAGCAGCGTAGCTCGGGTGACCGGGGAGCTGTTTTTT.

This clonotype was detected many times. The chain is built from TRBV28 and TRBJ1-5; D gene unclear. Trimming took off 2 bases at V and 6 bases at J, with 14 bases between the two ends. Germline CDR1 reads MDHEN; CDR2 reads SYDVKM. This CDR3 is built from 15 residues. In DNA, the CDR3 is TGTGCCAGCAGTTTAAATCAGGTCACGATTCAGCCCCAGCATTTT. Encoded protein: CASSLNQVTIQPQHF.

This chain uses TRBV6-1 with TRBJ2-2; 9 bases agree with TRBD1. The CDR3 length is 14 residues. Germline V gene lookup returns CDR1 MNHNS and CDR2 SASEGT. The V and J ends lost 4 bases and 4 bases, in that order; junction bases with no gene match: 1. CDR3 DNA: TGTGCCAGCAGTGCACAGGGGGCCACCGGGGAGCTGTTTTTT. Encoded protein: CASSAQGATGELFF.

At least ten counts were recorded for this clonotype. CDR3 region: CASKPRLEGVEQYF. The CDR3 nucleotides read TGTGCCAGCAAGCCGAGACTAGAAGGGGTCGAGCAGTACTTC. The chain employs TRBV2 and TRBJ2-7; TRBD2 might be the D (6 bases). V dropped 7 bases and J dropped 6 bases, with 19 bases sitting between them. Germline V gene data show CDR1 as SNHLY and CDR2 as FYNNEI. The CDR3 spans 14 residues. The full variable domain, its missing parts supplied by reference TRBV2 and TRBJ2-7, is EPEVTQTPSHQVTQMGQEVILRCVPISNHLYFYWYRQILGQKVEFLVSFYNNEISEKSEIFDDQFSVERPDGSNFTLKIRSTKLEDSAMYFCASKPRLEGVEQYFGPGTRLTVT.

The genes are TRBV7-3 and TRBJ2-5; D gene unclear. Germline V gives CDR1 SGHTA, CDR2 FQGTGA. The V and J ends lost 3 bases and 5 bases respectively, with 10 bases between them. CDR3 size: 13 residues. In nucleotides, the CDR3 is TGTGCCAGCAGCTTCGGTCAGGCGGAGACCCAGTACTTC. Translated: CASSFGQAETQYF.

This clonotype was recorded at least ten times. The rearrangement uses TRBV7-8 and TRBJ2-2; 8 nucleotides align to TRBD2. Trimming removed 5 bases from V and 0 bases from J; junction bases left unmatched: 11. CDR3 length: 18 residues. Per germline, CDR1 SGHVS and CDR2 FQNEAQ. CDR3 coding DNA: TGTGCCAGCAGCAACCCCGGGACTAGTGGCCCGAACACCGGGGAGCTGTTTTTT. Protein product: CASSNPGTSGPNTGELFF. The variable domain in full, with the rest retrieved from reference TRBV7-8 and TRBJ2-2, is GAGVSQSPRYKVAKRGQDVALRCDPISGHVSLFWYQQALGQGPEFLTYFQNEAQLDKSGLPSDRFFAERPEGSVSTLKIQRTQQEDSAVYLCASSNPGTSGPNTGELFFGEGSRLTVL.

This clonotype was counted ten times or more. The chain is built from TRBV20-1 and TRBJ2-7, with D perhaps TRBD1 (5 bases). Germline loops: CDR1 DFQATT, CDR2 SNEGSKA (reference sequence). This CDR3 spans 14 amino acids. Trimming removed 3 bases at V and 2 bases at J, with 14 bases between. The DNA of the CDR3 is TGCAGTGCTAGGAAACAGGTCACGCCCTACGAGCAGTACTTC. Its translation: CSARKQVTPYEQYF.

This clonotype was recorded many times. The chain combines TRBV4-1 with TRBJ1-5; D not resolved. Germline CDR1 reads MGHRA; CDR2 reads YSYEKL. The CDR3 is 15 amino acids. V dropped 1 base and J dropped 10 bases, with 17 bases sitting between them. CDR3 sequence: CASSQVFNTEYPQHF. The CDR3 DNA reads as TGCGCCAGCAGCCAAGTCTTCAATACAGAATACCCCCAGCATTTT.

The chain uses TRBV28 and TRBJ1-5; D might be TRBD1 (6 bases). Germline CDR1 MDHEN, CDR2 SYDVKM. V lost 0 bases and J lost 4, with 19 bases in between. CDR3 length: 18 residues. The CDR3 nucleotides are TGTGCCAGCAGTTTATGGGGGGGGCCAGGGTGGGGAAATCAGCCCCAGCATTTT. This translates into CASSLWGGPGWGNQPQHF. Full variable domain (missing parts from reference TRBV28 and TRBJ1-5): DVKVTQSSRYLVKRTGEKVFLECVQDMDHENMFWYRQDPGLGLRLIYFSYDVKMKEKGDIPEGYSVSREKKERFSLILESASTNQTSMYLCASSLWGGPGWGNQPQHFGDGTRLSIL.

This clonotype was seen a few times. Being one base from a much bigger clone, this may be a read error. V and J are TRBV6-1 and TRBJ1-1; TRBD1 agrees at 11 bases. The ends lost 5 bases at V and 5 bases at J; junction bases unmatched: 7. Germline V gene data show CDR1 as MNHNS and CDR2 as SASEGT. CDR3 length: 15 residues. The CDR3 loop is CASSTGTGGSTEAFF. The CDR3 DNA is TGTGCCAGCAGTACCGGGACAGGGGGTTCGACTGAAGCTTTCTTT.

This clonotype was counted at least ten times. The chain recombines TRBV5-1 with TRBJ2-7; tentatively, D is TRBD2 (6 bases). V lost 3 bases and J lost 6, with 22 bases in between. This CDR3 has 16 amino acids. The germline V gene has CDR1 SGHRS and CDR2 YFSETQ. CDR3 nucleotides: TGCGCCAGCAGCTGGGGGACCCCCATAAACGGGGGCGAGCAGTACTTC. Protein sequence: CASSWGTPINGGEQYF.

This clonotype was detected ten times or more. The chain joins TRBV7-9 to TRBJ2-5; perhaps TRBD1 as D (5 bases). V was trimmed by 5 bases and J by 5 bases, leaving 15 bases between them. The CDR3 runs 14 residues. CDR1 and CDR2 (germline): SEHNR, FQNEAQ (reference sequence). CDR3 coding DNA: TGTGCCAGCAGCGAATACAGGTCTCGGGAGACCCAGTACTTC. Translation: CASSEYRSRETQYF.